The following is a TCR beta chain sequence with its context. This sample is part of a study of T cell repertoires in ileal Crohn's disease. As for the study in general: Biopsies at the proximal margin of the resected specimen form MI samples.

Produced via immunoSEQ multiplex PCR; TCRdb's table is partial and in-frame only. This table has some 2,900 clones, about 85% appearing once. Time point indicated: proximal margin of the surgical specimen (macroscopically non-inflamed). CDR1 is SNHLY and CDR2 is FYNNEI in the germline V gene. Trimming pared 6 bases from V and 3 bases from J, leaving 5 bases between. This CDR3 contains 11 residues. What was sequenced was ileal tissue. The receptor was isolated from an adult with Crohn's disease. The rearrangement links TRBV2 to TRBJ1-1; D is undetermined. The CDR3 nucleotides are TGTGCCAGCAGGTTTGACACTGAAGCTTTCTTT. The encoded protein is CASRFDTEAFF.